This entry describes one TCR beta chain. The target of this receptor is not known. No qualities accompany the bases; no much larger clone lies one base away. These data come from a study of OX40 agonist ivuxolimab in advanced cancers. Notes on the research overall: Ivuxolimab was a fully human IgG2 agonistic monoclonal antibody targeting the costimulatory receptor OX40 (CD134). Intravenous ivuxolimab was administered to patients every 2 weeks at six dose levels: 0.01, 0.1, 0.3, 1.5, 3 and 10 mg/kg. Among the approximately 54 dose-escalation patients, around 19 had hepatocellular carcinoma, some 15 melanoma, 9 renal cell carcinoma and 9 head and neck cancer. In the dose-escalation cohort, more than 80% of patients were male, and the mean age was roughly 56 years with a range of roughly 20 to 85. Patients were allowed to have had prior anti-PD-1, anti-PD-L1 or anti-CTLA-4 therapy, and 30% to 40% of the dose-escalation patients had been treated with checkpoint inhibitors. Partial responses occurred in three dose-escalation patients, of whom one had hepatocellular carcinoma and two had cutaneous melanoma. The point of sequencing TCRbeta in the periphery was to test whether ivuxolimab changed TCR sequence diversity and drove clonal T-cell expansion. The paper covers the monotherapy dose-escalation part of the phase I ivuxolimab trial, which included N = 52 patients. Points the paper makes about the study in general: Low levels of normalized T-cell clonal expansion were also seen in some patients who did not respond. The antigen specificity of the clonally expanded peripheral T cells was not determined. In partial responders in the 0.1-3.0 mg/kg groups, normalized peripheral clonal expansion was found to be among the lowest, especially among CD8+ T cells. At doses of 0.1 to 3.0 mg/kg, clonal expansion of both CD4+ and CD8+ blood T cells was observed from baseline to week 6. After ivuxolimab, more expanded clones were found on average in CD8+ T cells than in CD4+ T cells.

For sequencing of the TCRbeta CDR3 region, genomic DNA was extracted from the sorted cells. TCRbeta CDR3 regions were sequenced using the immunoSEQ Assay. The immuneACCESS repertoire file appears here via TCRdb, limited to in-frame rearrangements. These files lack a portion of the clones; in checked studies, under half of the deficit traces to unresolved V genes, and the cause of the others is not known. This sample is represented by tens of thousands of clones; under 90% of them were singletons. The ten largest clones represent less than 0.55% of the sample. Patients with a history of autoimmune disease or receiving systemic immunosuppression were excluded from the trial. Peripheral blood for TCR sequencing was collected from all dose cohorts at baseline, on cycle 4 day 1, and on cycle 7 day 1. The samples were taken from a phase I, first-in-human, multicenter, open-label dose-escalation trial of ivuxolimab. Adults with locally advanced or metastatic head and neck squamous cell, hepatocellular, melanoma or renal cell carcinoma were enrolled in the trial. Before TCR sequencing, CD4+ and CD8+ T cells were separately sorted from peripheral blood.

V is shortened by 1 base, J by 9 bases, and the region joining them spans 10 bases. Counted from cysteine to phenylalanine, this CDR3 has 14 amino acids. Left in the record is the CDR3 DNA by itself, 42 bases read in frame from the first base. Via the germline V gene, CDR1 is KGHSH and CDR2 LQKENI. The specimen was CD4+ or CD8+ T cells sorted from blood, collected in a trial of the OX40 agonist ivuxolimab. This sequence uses TRBV18 and TRBJ1-6, with a tentative D gene TRBD1 over 5 matching bases. The receptor was derived from an adult with an advanced solid tumor such as melanoma, head and neck, liver or kidney cancer. DNA sequence: TGTGCCAGCTCACCACAGGAGGGGAGTTCACCCCTCCACTTT. This codes for CASSPQEGSSPLHF. Here the CDR3 is joined to the reference TRBV18 and TRBJ1-6 genes, and the full variable domain is: NAGVMQNPRHLVRRRGQEARLRCSPMKGHSHVYWYRQLPEEGLKFMVYLQKENIIDESGMPKERFSAEFPKEGPSILRIQQVVRGDSAAYFCASSPQEGSSPLHFGNGTRLTVT.